This record covers a single T cell receptor beta chain. Antigen unknown. This sample is drawn from a study of shared clonotypes between healthy human individuals. For the study at large: For every donor, three CD4 naive, three CD4 memory, two CD8 naive and one CD8 memory plates were used. Study outcomes and limitations: Generally, estimated richness proved larger in naive subsets than it did in memory subsets. Some naive CD4 clonotypes, 4% to 6%, turned up in common across several donors. The study found lower generation probabilities in non-shared clonotypes than in those shared by all four donors.

TCRdb's table, derived via immunoSEQ multiplex PCR, lists solely in-frame clones and lacks some. The sample lists roughly 1,600,000 clones, approximately 98.5% seen once, with around 0.38% in the top ten. V dropped 3 bases and J dropped 5; count of bases not matched to a gene: 6. Germline CDR1 and CDR2: SGHTA and FQGNSA. The CDR3 runs 16 residues. The sequencing sample was made of naive CD4+ T cells sorted from blood. Subset indicated: CD45RA+ positively selected. The chain links TRBV7-2 to TRBJ2-5; 13 positions agree with TRBD2. The clonotype comes from a man aged 30 to 39 in good health. CDR3 in amino acids: CASSFIGLAGVETQYF. CDR3 nucleotide sequence: TGTGCCAGCAGCTTTATCGGACTAGCGGGAGTGGAGACCCAGTACTTC.